These 10 T cell receptor beta chains came from one sample sequenced in a study of cytomegalovirus exposure and HLA in healthy donors. Sequenced by immunoSEQ multiplex PCR; TCRdb stores in-frame clones only, minus some. The sample has 100,000 to 150,000 clones, around nine tenths seen once. Sequencing input: PBMCs. Receptor source: a woman under 30 in good health and CMV-seronegative.

V is TRBV7-9 and J is TRBJ1-2; 10 bases match TRBD1. J was trimmed by 6 bases and V by 1 base; bases with no gene match: 5. This CDR3 has 15 amino acids. The germline CDR1 and CDR2 sequences are SEHNR and FQNEAQ (reference sequence). CDR3 loop: CASSLGGQGRDGYTF. The DNA for the CDR3 is TGTGCCAGCAGCTTAGGGGGACAGGGGCGTGATGGCTACACCTTC.

J is TRBJ2-3 and V is TRBV5-1; 11 bases line up with TRBD1. Unmatched junction bases numbered 2, after V lost 2 bases and J lost 0 bases. This CDR3 spans 16 amino acids. Germline loops: CDR1 SGHRS, CDR2 YFSETQ. The DNA for the CDR3 is TGCGCCAGCAGCTTCGGACAGGGGGCTAGCACAGATACGCAGTATTTT. Its protein is CASSFGQGASTDTQYF. The complete variable domain, with remaining parts taken from reference TRBV5-1 and TRBJ2-3, reads KAGVTQTPRYLIKTRGQQVTLSCSPISGHRSVSWYQQTPGQGLQFLFEYFSETQRNKGNFPGRFSGRQFSNSRSEMNVSTLELGDSALYLCASSFGQGASTDTQYFGPGTRLTVL.

The genes are TRBV6-5 and TRBJ1-5, with D hard to call. From germline, CDR1 is MNHEY and CDR2 SVGAGI. CDR3 size: 15 residues. The ends were cut back, 7 bases at V and 0 bases at J, with 13 bases in the middle. CDR3 nucleotide sequence: TGTGCCAGCAAAACAGACGGATATAGCAATCAGCCCCAGCATTTT. It specifies CASKTDGYSNQPQHF.

The genes are TRBV10-2 and TRBJ1-5; D not resolved. CDR3 length: 16 amino acids. Germline V CDR1 and CDR2: WSHSY, SAAADI. V was clipped by 6 bases and J by 5 bases, with 20 bases between them. The CDR3, as DNA: TGCGCCAGCAGCGAACGCCGGGATCCAAAGGATCAGCCCCAGCATTTT. Translation gives CASSERRDPKDQPQHF.

The chain joins TRBV6-1 to TRBJ2-3; 11 positions match TRBD2. The V gene end was trimmed by 0 bases and the J gene end by 5 bases; junction bases not matched to a gene: 4. The CDR3 consists of 16 residues. In germline, CDR1 is MNHNS, CDR2 SASEGT. This chain's CDR3 is CASSEATSGKGDTQYF. CDR3 sequence (DNA): TGTGCCAGCAGTGAAGCGACTAGCGGGAAGGGAGATACGCAGTATTTT.

This clone was seen a few times. The chain recombines TRBV2 with TRBJ2-7; weak D call: TRBD1 (5 bases). Germline V gene data show CDR1 as SNHLY and CDR2 as FYNNEI. V dropped 2 bases and J dropped 2 bases, with 7 bases sitting between them. This CDR3 is built from 13 residues. In DNA form, the CDR3 reads TGTGCCAGCAGTGAAATCAGGGCCTACGAGCAGTACTTC. Protein product: CASSEIRAYEQYF.

The chain joins TRBV11-3 to TRBJ2-7; 12 positions match TRBD2. The V segment lost 5 bases and the J segment 4 bases; nucleotides outside the gene matches: 3. The germline V gene encodes CDR1 SGHNT and CDR2 YENEEA. The length of the CDR3 is 14 residues. CDR3 residues: CASSGLAGPYEQYF. DNA of the CDR3: TGTGCCAGCAGCGGACTAGCGGGACCTTACGAGCAGTACTTC.

This clone appeared once. The genes are TRBV6-5 and TRBJ2-2; D remains ambiguous. Germline CDR1 reads MNHEY; CDR2 reads SVGAGI. V shed 6 bases and J shed 4 bases, with 9 bases lying between them. The CDR3 sequence is 13 residues long. The CDR3: CASSFRGTGELFF. The CDR3 DNA sequence: TGTGCCAGCAGCTTTCGCGGCACCGGGGAGCTGTTTTTT.

To note about this clone: At the DNA level, this CDR3 is encoded by other sequences in the same sample as well. The V call is TRBV30, the J call TRBJ1-1, with a tentative D call TRBD1 (6 bases). Trimming shortened V by 4 bases and J by 3 bases, and 9 bases separated the two germline ends. This CDR3 has 12 amino acids. The germline gives CDR1 GTSNPN, CDR2 SVGIG (reference sequence). The DNA of the CDR3 is TGTGCCTGGACTGCAGGGGACACTGAAGCTTTCTTT. Residues: CAWTAGDTEAFF.

The chain employs TRBV18 and TRBJ2-1, with TRBD2 identical over 9 bases. CDR1 and CDR2 from the germline V gene are KGHSH and LQKENI. The length of the CDR3 is 13 residues. V was clipped by 4 bases and J by 9 bases; unmatched bases: 4. The CDR3 nucleotides are TGTGCCAGCTCACAGGCGGGAGGGCGTGAGCAGTTCTTC. It encodes CASSQAGGREQFF. Combining the CDR3 with reference TRBV18 and TRBJ2-1 gives the whole variable domain NAGVMQNPRHLVRRRGQEARLRCSPMKGHSHVYWYRQLPEEGLKFMVYLQKENIIDESGMPKERFSAEFPKEGPSILRIQQVVRGDSAAYFCASSQAGGREQFFGPGTRLTVL.